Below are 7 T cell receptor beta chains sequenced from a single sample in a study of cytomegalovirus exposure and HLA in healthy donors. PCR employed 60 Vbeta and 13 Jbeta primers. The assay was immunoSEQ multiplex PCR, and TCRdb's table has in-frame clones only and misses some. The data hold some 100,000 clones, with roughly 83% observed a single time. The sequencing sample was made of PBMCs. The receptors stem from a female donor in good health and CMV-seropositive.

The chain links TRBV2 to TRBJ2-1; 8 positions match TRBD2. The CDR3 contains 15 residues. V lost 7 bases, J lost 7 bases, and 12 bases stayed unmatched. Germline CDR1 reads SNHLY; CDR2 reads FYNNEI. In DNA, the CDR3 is TGTGCCAGCAAGACTCTAGCGGGCGTGGGGAATGAGCAGTTCTTC. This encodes CASKTLAGVGNEQFF.

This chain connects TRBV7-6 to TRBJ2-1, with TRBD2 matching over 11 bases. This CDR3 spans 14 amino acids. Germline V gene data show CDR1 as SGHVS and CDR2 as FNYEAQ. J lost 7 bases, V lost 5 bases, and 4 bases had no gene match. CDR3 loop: CASSPGTSGNEQFF. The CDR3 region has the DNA TGTGCCAGCAGCCCGGGGACTAGCGGAAATGAGCAGTTCTTC.

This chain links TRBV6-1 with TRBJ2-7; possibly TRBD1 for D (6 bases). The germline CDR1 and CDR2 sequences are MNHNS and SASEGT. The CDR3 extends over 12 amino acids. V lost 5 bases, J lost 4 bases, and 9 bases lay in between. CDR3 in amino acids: CASSSGVYEQYF. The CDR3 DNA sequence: TGTGCCAGCAGTTCAGGGGTATACGAGCAGTACTTC.

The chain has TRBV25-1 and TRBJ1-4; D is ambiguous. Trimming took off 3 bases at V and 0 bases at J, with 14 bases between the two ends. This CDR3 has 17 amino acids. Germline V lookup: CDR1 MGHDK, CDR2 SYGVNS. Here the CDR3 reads CASSDGFGPATNEKLFF. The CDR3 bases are TGTGCCAGCAGTGACGGGTTCGGCCCTGCAACTAATGAAAAACTGTTTTTT.

CDR3 bases: TGTGCCATCAGTGACCCGGGGAGCTCCTACAATGAGCAGTTCTTC. This sequence encodes CAISDPGSSYNEQFF. The chain has TRBV10-3 and TRBJ2-1; D may be TRBD2 (5 bases). Trimming left V 3 bases short and J 0 bases short, with 9 bases between. The germline CDR1 and CDR2 sequences are ENHRY and SYGVKD. The CDR3 covers 15 residues.

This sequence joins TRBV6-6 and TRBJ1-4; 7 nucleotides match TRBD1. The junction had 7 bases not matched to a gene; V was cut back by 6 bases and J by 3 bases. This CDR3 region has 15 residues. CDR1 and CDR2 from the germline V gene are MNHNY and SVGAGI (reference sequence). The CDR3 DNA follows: TGTGCCAGCAGGGACCAGGGGGTGTCTAATGAAAAACTGTTTTTT. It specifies CASRDQGVSNEKLFF.

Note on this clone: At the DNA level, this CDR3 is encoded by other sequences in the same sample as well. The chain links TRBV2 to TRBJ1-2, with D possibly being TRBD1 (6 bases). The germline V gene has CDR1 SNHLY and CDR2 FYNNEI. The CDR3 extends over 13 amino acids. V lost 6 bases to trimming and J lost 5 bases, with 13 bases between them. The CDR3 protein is CASRADSPYGYTF. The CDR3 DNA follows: TGTGCCAGCAGAGCGGACAGCCCTTATGGCTACACCTTC.